A selection of T cell receptor beta chains follows, all from one sample in a study of low-dose radiotherapy and immunotherapy resistance in tumors. TCRdb called the reads again in MiXCR, with one record for every CDR3 protein. The repertoire includes some 52,000 distinct CDR3 sequences, around 34% of them detected once, and 7.5% to 9.5% sits in the top ten. The sequences come from PBMCs, collected after low-dose radiotherapy plus immunotherapy. Receptors were obtained from a male donor with rectosigmoid adenocarcinoma. Both conserved end residues are part of each CDR3. The order of the fields is D gene, V gene, CDR3 length, clone size, J gene, CDR3 DNA, CDR3 protein. D genes are given only for firm matches. Clone size is shown for a subset of rows, as once, few, many or a class of expanded clone.

.,TRBV13,14,once,TRBJ1-4,.,CASSLEALGKLFFF
.,TRBV18,16,.,TRBJ2-1,TGTGCCAGCTCACCCCCCGGGACGGGGAGTTACAATGAGCAGTTCTTC,CASSPPGTGSYNEQFF
.,TRBV18,16,.,TRBJ1-6,TGTGCCAGCTCACCAGACGTGGGGGCGGAAAATTCACCCCTCCACTTT,CASSPDVGAENSPLHF
.,TRBV4-3,16,many,TRBJ2-6,TGCGCCAGCAGCCAAGAGGGGCCGGGCTGGGCCAACGTCCTGACTTTC,CASSQEGPGWANVLTF
TRBD1,TRBV14,15,many,TRBJ2-1,TGTGCCAGCAGCTTACAGGGGGCAATGAGGAATGAGCAGTTCTTC,CASSLQGAMRNEQFF
.,TRBV12-3/TRBV12-4,21,.,TRBJ1-2,TGTGCCAGCAGTTTAGATGGGCTAGGGTATATGCCCTCAACGCCGACCTATGGCTACACCTTC,CASSLDGLGYMPSTPTYGYTF
TRBD2,TRBV14,14,many,TRBJ2-5,TGTGCCAGCAGCTTCGCGGGAGTTATGGAGACCCAGTACTTC,CASSFAGVMETQYF
TRBD1,TRBV7-8,15,once,TRBJ2-3,TGTGCCAGCAGAACGACGGACAGGGTAACAGATACGCAGTATTTT,CASRTTDRVTDTQYF
TRBD2,TRBV27,15,many,TRBJ2-7,TGTGCCAGCAGCCGGGGGCGGGAGGTTCTCTACGAGCAGTACTTC,CASSRGREVLYEQYF
TRBD1,TRBV5-1,17,once,TRBJ1-1,TGCGCCAGCAGCATGGACAGGGAAAGTCGAAGGAACACTGAAGCTTTCTTT,CASSMDRESRRNTEAFF
TRBD1,TRBV6-2/TRBV6-3,14,many,TRBJ2-5,TGTGCCAGCAGTTACAGGGGGCACCAAGAGACCCAGTACTTC,CASSYRGHQETQYF
TRBD2,TRBV12-3/TRBV12-4,15,.,TRBJ2-1,TGTGCCAGCAGTTTGGGAGGGAGTGCCTACAATGAGCAGTTCTTC,CASSLGGSAYNEQFF
TRBD2,TRBV4-1,15,.,TRBJ2-1,TGCGCCAGCCGGGGAGGGACTAGCGGTCACAATGAGCAGTTCTTC,CASRGGTSGHNEQFF
TRBD2,TRBV3-1,13,many,TRBJ2-5,TGTGCCAGCGGCGGGAGGATTCAAGAGACCCAGTACTTC,CASGGRIQETQYF
.,TRBV4-2,17,many,TRBJ2-3,TGTGCCAGCAGCCAAGCCCTATCGGAGGGAGCCACAGATACGCAGTATTTT,CASSQALSEGATDTQYF
TRBD1,TRBV28,13,few,TRBJ1-4,TGTGCCGCCAGGGGGCCAACTAATGAAAAACTGTTTTTT,CAARGPTNEKLFF
.,TRBV9,15,.,TRBJ1-2,TGTGCCAGCAGCGTAATGCCGGGACGAAACTATGGCTACACCTTC,CASSVMPGRNYGYTF
.,TRBV7-2,14,.,TRBJ2-2,TGTGCCAGCAGCTTGCAACCGAACACCGGGGAGCTGTTTTTT,CASSLQPNTGELFF
.,TRBV21-1,13,few,TRBJ2-7,TGTGCCAGCACCGTTGACAGCTCCTACGAGCAGTACTTC,CASTVDSSYEQYF
TRBD1,TRBV5-1,16,.,TRBJ2-1,TGCGCCAGCAGCTTGGGGGACAGGGTAGGGGCCAATGAGCAGTTCTTC,CASSLGDRVGANEQFF
.,TRBV6-2/TRBV6-3,12,.,TRBJ2-1,TGTGCCAGCAGCAGTAACAGCATAGAGCAGTTCTTC,CASSSNSIEQFF
.,TRBV7-8,15,many,TRBJ2-7,TGTGCCAGCAGCTCCGGCCGCCTGGGTCCCTACGAGCAGTACTTC,CASSSGRLGPYEQYF
TRBD2,TRBV28,17,.,TRBJ2-1,TGTGCCAGCAGTTTACCCCCCGGGGGAGGGACCTACAATGAGCAGTTCTTC,CASSLPPGGGTYNEQFF
.,TRBV28,16,.,TRBJ2-5,TGTGCCAGCAGTTATGCGACGGACGGTTTACAAGAGACCCAGTACTTC,CASSYATDGLQETQYF
TRBD2,TRBV6-2/TRBV6-3,18,many,TRBJ2-7,TGTGCCAGCAGTTACTCGACTAGCGGGGGGGCCAATCCCTACGAGCAGTACTTC,CASSYSTSGGANPYEQYF
TRBD1,TRBV10-3,12,.,TRBJ1-2,TGTGCCAGCAGGACAGGGGGCAGGGGCTACACCTTC,CASRTGGRGYTF
.,TRBV20-1,13,.,TRBJ2-3,TGCAGTGCTAGAGACCCTAGCACAGATACGCAGTATTTT,CSARDPSTDTQYF